This TCR beta chain was identified in a study of cytotoxic CD8 clonotypes in ibrutinib-treated CLL. Study conclusions and caveats: Baseline clonality exceeded age-matched healthy donors and tracked circulating CD8+ T-cell counts. At ibrutinib response, clonality increased, and at progression it declined back toward baseline.

As concerns this clone: Its specificity is not known.

Sequenced by immunoSEQ multiplex PCR; TCRdb stores in-frame clones only, minus some. Among 30,000 to 40,000 clones listed, almost 70% were seen once. The sample here was PBMCs, taken before ibrutinib treatment. This TCR derives from a human donor with chronic lymphocytic leukemia.

The CDR3 DNA sequence: TGTGCCAGCTCACCACGGACAGTCGATAATTCACCCCTCCACTTT. Protein: CASSPRTVDNSPLHF. This chain uses TRBV18 with TRBJ1-6; D might be TRBD1 (6 bases). CDR1 is KGHSH, CDR2 LQKENI, per germline. The CDR3 is made up of 15 amino acids. V shed 1 base and J shed 5 bases, with 9 bases lying between them.